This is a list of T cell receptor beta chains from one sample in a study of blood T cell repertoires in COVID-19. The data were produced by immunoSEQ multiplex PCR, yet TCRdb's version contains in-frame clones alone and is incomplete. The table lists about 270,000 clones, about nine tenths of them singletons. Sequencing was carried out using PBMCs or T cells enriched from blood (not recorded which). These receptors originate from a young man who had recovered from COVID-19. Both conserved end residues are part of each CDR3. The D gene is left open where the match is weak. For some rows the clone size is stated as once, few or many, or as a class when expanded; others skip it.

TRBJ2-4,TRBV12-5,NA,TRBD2,CASGPTGLAGKEKNIQYF,TGTGCTAGTGGTCCGACGGGACTAGCGGGGAAGGAAAAAAACATTCAGTACTTC
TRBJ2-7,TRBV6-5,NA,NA,CASSSSPHEQYF,TGTGCCAGCAGTTCCAGTCCCCACGAGCAGTACTTC
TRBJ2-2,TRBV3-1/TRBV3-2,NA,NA,CASSHRGTGELFF,TGTGCCAGCAGCCATCGGGGGACCGGGGAGCTGTTTTTT
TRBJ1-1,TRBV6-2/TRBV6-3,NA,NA,CASSYSRATEAFF,TGTGCCAGCAGTTACAGTCGCGCCACTGAAGCTTTCTTT
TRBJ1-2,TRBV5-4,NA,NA,CASSERLNGYTF,TGTGCCAGCAGTGAGAGGTTGAATGGCTACACCTTC
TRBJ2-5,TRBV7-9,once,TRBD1,CASSSGDRETQYF,TGTGCCAGCAGCTCAGGGGACAGGGAGACCCAGTACTTC
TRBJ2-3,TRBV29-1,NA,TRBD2,CSVDSLAGLRDTQYF,TGCAGCGTTGACTCCCTAGCGGGGTTGAGGGATACGCAGTATTTT
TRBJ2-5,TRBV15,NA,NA,CATSNEGGGLLTQYF,TGTGCCACCAGCAATGAAGGAGGGGGCCTTTTGACCCAGTACTTC
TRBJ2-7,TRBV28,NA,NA,CASSSPGSYEQYF,TGTGCCAGCAGTTCTCCGGGCTCCTACGAGCAGTACTTC
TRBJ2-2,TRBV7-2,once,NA,CASSPRYTGELFF,TGTGCCAGCAGCCCCAGGTACACCGGGGAGCTGTTTTTT
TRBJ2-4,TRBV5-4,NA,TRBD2,CASSLGTSGSGGIQYF,TGTGCCAGCAGCCTAGGAACTAGCGGGAGTGGGGGCATTCAGTACTTC
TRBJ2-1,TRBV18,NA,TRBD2,CASSPPLLAGYEQFF,TGTGCCAGCTCACCACCTCTTTTAGCGGGCTATGAGCAGTTCTTC
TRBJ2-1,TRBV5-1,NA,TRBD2,CASSLVAGAYYNEQFF,TGCGCCAGCAGCTTGGTAGCGGGTGCCTACTACAATGAGCAGTTCTTC
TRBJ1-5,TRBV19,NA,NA,CASIGGDSGRVNQPQHF,TGTGCCAGTATTGGGGGGGACTCGGGTAGGGTCAATCAGCCCCAGCATTTT
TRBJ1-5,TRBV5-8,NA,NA,CASSLDREGQPQHF,TGTGCCAGCAGCTTGGACAGGGAGGGTCAGCCCCAGCATTTT
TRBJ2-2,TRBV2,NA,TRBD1,CASKGDRGGTGELFF,TGTGCCAGCAAAGGGGACAGGGGTGGCACCGGGGAGCTGTTTTTT
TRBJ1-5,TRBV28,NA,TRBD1,CASSRRTGIVERNQPQHF,TGTGCCAGCAGTCGAAGGACAGGGATAGTGGAGCGCAATCAGCCCCAGCATTTT
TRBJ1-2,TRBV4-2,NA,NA,CASSQELGREGYGYTF,TGTGCCAGCAGCCAAGAATTAGGCCGAGAGGGCTATGGCTACACCTTC
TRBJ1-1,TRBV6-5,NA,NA,CASSYSGGTEAFF,TGTGCCAGCAGTTACTCTGGAGGCACTGAAGCTTTCTTT
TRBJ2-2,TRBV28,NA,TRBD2,CASEETSGRSGELFF,TGTGCCAGCGAAGAGACTAGCGGGAGGAGCGGGGAGCTGTTTTTT
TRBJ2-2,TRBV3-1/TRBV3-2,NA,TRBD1,CASSQSGTGGTGELFF,TGTGCCAGCAGCCAGTCCGGGACAGGGGGCACCGGGGAGCTGTTTTTT
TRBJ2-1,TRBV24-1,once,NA,CATSDDGGLLNEQFF,TGTGCCACCAGTGATGACGGGGGTCTACTCAATGAGCAGTTCTTC